This T cell receptor beta chain was sequenced in a study of Ad26.COV2.S vaccination and SARS-CoV-2 variants. A word on this clone: Its antigen is not known.

Treatment of the sample: roughly 18 received Ad26.COV2.S at low or high dose, single or two shots; several received placebo; per-sample allocation not given. On day 63 after the first injection, vaccine and placebo recipients gave samples. The germline V gene has CDR1 SGHDT and CDR2 YYEEEE. This CDR3 has 13 amino acids. V lost 1 base and J lost 8, with 9 bases in between. Study findings and constraints: Marked by substantial breadth, spike-specific CD8+ and CD4+ T cell responses were reportedly seen after vaccination. TCR breadth and depth estimates may have understated total T cell responses. Vaccinated and placebo-treated recipients had similar non-spike TCR breadth.

Using immunoSEQ multiplex PCR, the repertoire was profiled, and TCRdb retains in-frame clones only, with some absent. The data show about 420,000 clones, around nine tenths seen once. The sequencing here drew on peripheral blood, taken in a trial of Ad26.COV2.S vaccine versus placebo. The rearrangement uses TRBV5-6 and TRBJ1-4; no reliable D call. The sequence was collected from a person between 18 and 65 years old who received the Ad26.COV2.S COVID-19 vaccine or a placebo. Here the CDR3 reads CASSLIVGEKLFF. DNA for the CDR3: TGTGCCAGCAGCTTGATAGTAGGGGAAAAACTGTTTTTT.